The present TCR beta chain was sequenced within a study of cytomegalovirus exposure and HLA in healthy donors. Study-wide results and limits: High specificity and sensitivity for cytomegalovirus status were reported for the classifier. The study labeled more than 150 TCR beta chains cytomegalovirus-associated.

This PCR relied on a set of 60 Vbeta primers and 13 Jbeta primers. Clones were read by immunoSEQ multiplex PCR, and TCRdb kept only the in-frame ones, dropping some. The table has about 170,000 clones, 60% to 80% seen once. Each donor was healthy, and each was a bone marrow donor. The V and J ends lost 0 bases and 0 bases respectively, with 10 bases between them. CDR1 and CDR2 from the germline V gene are SGHRS and YFSETQ. CDR3 length: 16 amino acids. As for this clone: The antigen is not known.

The rearrangement joins TRBV5-1 to TRBJ1-3; TRBD1 might be the D (6 bases). This clonotype was sampled from a man aged 40-50 years in good health and CMV-seropositive. Sequenced input: PBMCs. The CDR3 loop reads CASSLEAGASGNTIYF. CDR3 DNA sequence: TGCGCCAGCAGCTTGGAGGCGGGGGCCTCTGGAAACACCATATATTTT.